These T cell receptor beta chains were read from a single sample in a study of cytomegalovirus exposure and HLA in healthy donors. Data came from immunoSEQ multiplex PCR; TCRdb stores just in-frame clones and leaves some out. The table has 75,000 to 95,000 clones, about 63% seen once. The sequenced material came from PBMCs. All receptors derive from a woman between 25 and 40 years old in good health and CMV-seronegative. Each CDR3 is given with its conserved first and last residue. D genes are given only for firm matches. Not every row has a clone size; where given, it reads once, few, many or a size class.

CDR3: CATTRDTRSDTQYF; DNA: TGTGCCACCACCCGGGACACTCGTTCAGATACGCAGTATTTT; D: -; V: TRBV10-3; J: TRBJ2-3; size: few
CDR3: CASSVGGAGGQPQHF; DNA: TGTGCCAGCAGCGTAGGTGGGGCGGGGGGTCAGCCCCAGCATTTT; D: -; V: TRBV9; J: TRBJ1-5; size: once
CDR3: CASSVRLQGAPEAFF; DNA: TGCGCCAGCAGCGTAAGACTACAGGGGGCCCCTGAAGCTTTCTTT; D: TRBD1; V: TRBV5-1; J: TRBJ1-1; size: -
CDR3: CASSLGRDQPQHF; DNA: TGTGCCAGCAGCTTAGGCAGGGATCAGCCCCAGCATTTT; D: -; V: TRBV13; J: TRBJ1-5; size: -
CDR3: CAWSSLGDQETQYF; DNA: TGTGCCTGGAGTAGTCTAGGAGACCAAGAGACCCAGTACTTC; D: -; V: TRBV30; J: TRBJ2-5; size: few
CDR3: CASSHGLAGPQYNEQFF; DNA: TGTGCCAGCAGCCATGGACTAGCGGGGCCTCAATACAATGAGCAGTTCTTC; D: TRBD2; V: TRBV5-6; J: TRBJ2-1; size: few
CDR3: CASSQRTSGRKDTQYF; DNA: TGCGCCAGCAGCCAACGGACTAGCGGGAGAAAAGATACGCAGTATTTT; D: TRBD2; V: TRBV5-1; J: TRBJ2-3; size: few
CDR3: CASSGVAGGTDTQYF; DNA: TGTGCCAGCAGCGGCGTAGCGGGAGGCACAGATACGCAGTATTTT; D: TRBD2; V: TRBV9; J: TRBJ2-3; size: -
CDR3: CAWEAPQFGTQYF; DNA: TGTGCCTGGGAGGCCCCGCAATTCGGTACGCAGTATTTT; D: -; V: TRBV30; J: TRBJ2-3; size: -
CDR3: CASSVGRGNAEQYF; DNA: TGTGCCAGCAGCGTAGGCAGGGGCAACGCCGAGCAGTACTTC; D: -; V: TRBV9; J: TRBJ2-7; size: -
CDR3: CASSLLFSGGETQYF; DNA: TGTGCCAGCAGCTTGTTATTCAGCGGGGGCGAGACCCAGTACTTC; D: TRBD2; V: TRBV7-2; J: TRBJ2-5; size: -
CDR3: CACRGISTNEKLFF; DNA: TGTGCCTGTAGGGGGATATCAACTAATGAAAAACTGTTTTTT; D: -; V: TRBV6-5; J: TRBJ1-4; size: few
CDR3: CASSQGGGEGTGELFF; DNA: TGCGCCAGCAGCCAAGGGGGAGGGGAAGGAACCGGGGAGCTGTTTTTT; D: TRBD2; V: TRBV4-1; J: TRBJ2-2; size: few
CDR3: CASKPTRDEQYF; DNA: TGTGCCAGCAAACCAACTAGAGATGAGCAGTACTTC; D: -; V: TRBV28; J: TRBJ2-7; size: -
CDR3: CASSVGGRSAQGTEAFF; DNA: TGTGCCAGCAGCGTAGGGGGGAGATCAGCGCAGGGGACTGAAGCTTTCTTT; D: -; V: TRBV9; J: TRBJ1-1; size: -
CDR3: CASSYLQDYGYTF; DNA: TGTGCCAGCAGTTACTTACAGGATTATGGCTACACCTTC; D: -; V: TRBV6-6; J: TRBJ1-2; size: -
CDR3: CASSLRTVTDTQYF; DNA: TGTGCCAGCAGTTTACGGACAGTTACAGATACGCAGTATTTT; D: -; V: TRBV27; J: TRBJ2-3; size: few
CDR3: CASSLGQGQTQYF; DNA: TGTGCCAGCAGCTTAGGGCAGGGCCAGACCCAGTACTTC; D: -; V: TRBV7-2; J: TRBJ2-5; size: few
CDR3: CASSLGGDSNQPQHF; DNA: TGTGCCAGCAGTTTAGGAGGGGATAGCAATCAGCCCCAGCATTTT; D: -; V: TRBV28; J: TRBJ1-5; size: -
CDR3: CASSLVWTGGYYGYTF; DNA: TGTGCCAGCAGCTTGGTGTGGACAGGGGGCTACTATGGCTACACCTTC; D: TRBD1; V: TRBV5-5; J: TRBJ1-2; size: -
CDR3: CASTHTDTQYF; DNA: TGTGCCAGTACCCACACAGATACGCAGTATTTT; D: -; V: TRBV19; J: TRBJ2-3; size: many
CDR3: CASSVLPPYSGNTIYF; DNA: TGTGCCAGCAGCGTCCTCCCCCCTTACTCTGGAAACACCATATATTTT; D: -; V: TRBV9; J: TRBJ1-3; size: -
CDR3: CASRQGAEEKLFF; DNA: TGTGCCAGCAGACAGGGGGCCGAGGAAAAACTGTTTTTT; D: TRBD1; V: TRBV28; J: TRBJ1-4; size: once
CDR3: CASSQDRAGMRYNSPLHF; DNA: TGTGCCAGCAGCCAAGATCGGGCCGGGATGAGGTATAATTCACCCCTCCACTTT; D: -; V: TRBV14; J: TRBJ1-6; size: -
CDR3: CASSEGSGAYEQYF; DNA: TGTGCCAGCAGCGAGGGGTCAGGGGCCTACGAGCAGTACTTC; D: -; V: TRBV9; J: TRBJ2-7; size: -
CDR3: CASSQLGYEYGTDTQYF; DNA: TGTGCCAGCAGCCAATTGGGCTACGAGTACGGCACAGATACGCAGTATTTT; D: -; V: TRBV16; J: TRBJ2-3; size: -
CDR3: CASSETGSGGLYEQYF; DNA: TGTGCCAGTAGCGAAACGGGGAGCGGGGGCCTCTACGAGCAGTACTTC; D: TRBD2; V: TRBV19; J: TRBJ2-7; size: few
CDR3: CASGFSRGHTEAFF; DNA: TGTGCTAGTGGTTTTTCAAGGGGTCACACTGAAGCTTTCTTT; D: -; V: TRBV12-5; J: TRBJ1-1; size: -
CDR3: CASSLTSGPVNEQFF; DNA: TGTGCCAGCAGCTTAACTAGCGGTCCTGTCAATGAGCAGTTCTTC; D: -; V: TRBV7-3; J: TRBJ2-1; size: -
CDR3: CASTSRGGTSGGTDTQYF; DNA: TGTGCCAGCACCTCCCGGGGAGGGACTAGCGGGGGCACAGATACGCAGTATTTT; D: TRBD2; V: TRBV7-6; J: TRBJ2-3; size: -
CDR3: CATSRGGGDTQYF; DNA: TGTGCCACCAGCAGGGGAGGGGGAGATACGCAGTATTTT; D: -; V: TRBV15; J: TRBJ2-3; size: few
CDR3: CASSSIRDRGRMYGYTF; DNA: TGTGCCAGCAGCTCAATCCGGGACAGGGGGCGGATGTATGGCTACACCTTC; D: TRBD1; V: TRBV11-2; J: TRBJ1-2; size: -
CDR3: CASSVAGQGAYGYTF; DNA: TGTGCCAGCAGCGTAGCGGGGCAGGGGGCCTATGGCTACACCTTC; D: TRBD1; V: TRBV9; J: TRBJ1-2; size: -
CDR3: CASRPDRGDIGELFF; DNA: TGTGCCAGCAGACCTGACAGGGGAGACATCGGGGAGCTGTTTTTT; D: TRBD1; V: TRBV6-1; J: TRBJ2-2; size: -
CDR3: CASSKLQGANEKLFF; DNA: TGTGCCAGCAGCAAACTGCAGGGGGCTAATGAAAAACTGTTTTTT; D: -; V: TRBV21-1; J: TRBJ1-4; size: -
CDR3: CASSEVIAGGNEQFF; DNA: TGTGCCAGCAGTGAAGTAATAGCGGGTGGGAATGAGCAGTTCTTC; D: TRBD2; V: TRBV6-1; J: TRBJ2-1; size: -
CDR3: CASSQVAGSLGGYTF; DNA: TGTGCCAGCAGCCAAGTGGCGGGATCCCTAGGGGGCTACACCTTC; D: -; V: TRBV14; J: TRBJ1-2; size: -
CDR3: CASIGVGGANVLTF; DNA: TGTGCCAGCATCGGGGTGGGAGGGGCCAACGTCCTGACTTTC; D: -; V: TRBV6-1; J: TRBJ2-6; size: -
CDR3: CASSLAAAGEGEQYF; DNA: TGTGCCAGCAGCTTGGCCGCGGCGGGGGAAGGGGAGCAGTACTTC; D: TRBD2; V: TRBV5-8; J: TRBJ2-7; size: few
CDR3: CASSFVGGDYEQYF; DNA: TGTGCCAGCAGCTTCGTGGGGGGGGACTACGAGCAGTACTTC; D: TRBD2; V: TRBV5-6; J: TRBJ2-7; size: few
CDR3: CASSPTDRTEAFF; DNA: TGTGCCAGCAGCCCTACGGACAGAACTGAAGCTTTCTTT; D: -; V: TRBV13; J: TRBJ1-1; size: -
CDR3: CASSRDRGYEQYF; DNA: TGTGCCAGCTCAAGGGACAGGGGGTACGAGCAGTACTTC; D: TRBD1; V: TRBV18; J: TRBJ2-7; size: -
CDR3: CASSLGAATHIFNTEAFF; DNA: TGTGCCAGCAGCTTAGGGGCAGCTACCCATATCTTTAACACTGAAGCTTTCTTT; D: -; V: TRBV7-2; J: TRBJ1-1; size: -
CDR3: CASIGHSLNTEAFF; DNA: TGTGCCAGCATTGGACACTCATTGAACACTGAAGCTTTCTTT; D: -; V: TRBV6-5; J: TRBJ1-1; size: -
CDR3: CASSQRTGKVEKLFF; DNA: TGTGCCAGCAGCCAAAGGACAGGGAAGGTCGAAAAACTGTTTTTT; D: TRBD1; V: TRBV7-9; J: TRBJ1-4; size: few
CDR3: CASSIDRGSTYRNEQFF; DNA: TGCGCCAGCAGCATAGACAGGGGATCGACTTACCGCAATGAGCAGTTCTTC; D: TRBD1; V: TRBV5-1; J: TRBJ2-1; size: few
CDR3: CASSQHPSGVGQPQHF; DNA: TGCGCCAGCAGCCAGCATCCTTCAGGGGTAGGGCAGCCCCAGCATTTT; D: -; V: TRBV4-3; J: TRBJ1-5; size: -
CDR3: CASSYQAYYEQYF; DNA: TGTGCCAGCAGTTACCAAGCGTACTACGAGCAGTACTTC; D: -; V: TRBV6-5; J: TRBJ2-7; size: -
CDR3: CASKRGMNQPQHF; DNA: TGTGCCAGCAAGCGGGGGATGAATCAGCCCCAGCATTTT; D: -; V: TRBV2; J: TRBJ1-5; size: once
CDR3: CASSLGTEQYF; DNA: TGTGCCAGCAGCTTGGGGACAGAGCAGTACTTC; D: -; V: TRBV7-2; J: TRBJ2-7; size: -
CDR3: CSAYKEGTQYF; DNA: TGCAGTGCTTACAAGGAGGGTACGCAGTATTTT; D: -; V: TRBV20-1; J: TRBJ2-3; size: -
CDR3: CASSLARGFYEQYF; DNA: TGTGCCAGCAGCTTAGCACGTGGCTTCTACGAGCAGTACTTC; D: -; V: TRBV7-8; J: TRBJ2-7; size: -
CDR3: CASSSRDSPGNTIYF; DNA: TGTGCCAGCAGTTCCCGGGACAGCCCTGGAAACACCATATATTTT; D: TRBD1; V: TRBV27; J: TRBJ1-3; size: -
CDR3: CASSPGTSGETQYF; DNA: TGTGCCAGCAGCCCAGGGACTAGCGGGGAGACCCAGTACTTC; D: TRBD2; V: TRBV5-4; J: TRBJ2-5; size: -
CDR3: CASSSAGGRNEQYF; DNA: TGTGCCAGCAGTTCAGCGGGGGGTAGAAACGAGCAGTACTTC; D: TRBD2; V: TRBV6-6; J: TRBJ2-7; size: -
CDR3: CASSPGTGNGYTF; DNA: TGTGCCAGCAGCCCCGGGACAGGGAATGGCTACACCTTC; D: TRBD1; V: TRBV7-6; J: TRBJ1-2; size: -